This T cell receptor (beta chain) was obtained from a study of long-term antiretroviral therapy in people with HIV. Overall study findings and caveats: Diversity went up after ART and still fell short of transplant donor controls. Older ART regimens may have been in use when blood was drawn between about 2004 and 2018. Within the repertoire, clones expanded before ART were dominant at all time points.

Germline CDR1 reads SGHVS; CDR2 reads FQNEAQ. The CDR3 runs to 15 residues. With 1 base removed from V and 3 bases from J, the gap between germline ends came to 12 bases. The assay used was immunoSEQ (version v3.0), run at survey level. Only in-frame clones appear in the TCRdb table, and some are missing; sequencing was by immunoSEQ multiplex PCR. This table has approximately 26,000 clones, 70% to 85% appearing once. Points on this clone: Its antigen is not identified.

The chain couples TRBV7-8 to TRBJ1-1; D unclear. The TCR sequence derives from a woman in her thirties or forties with HIV. The specimen comprised unsorted PBMCs, sampled 1.2 years after starting antiretroviral therapy. CDR3 sequence reads: CASSLGADGDTEAFF. The CDR3 nucleotides are TGTGCCAGCAGCTTAGGGGCAGACGGGGACACTGAAGCTTTCTTT.